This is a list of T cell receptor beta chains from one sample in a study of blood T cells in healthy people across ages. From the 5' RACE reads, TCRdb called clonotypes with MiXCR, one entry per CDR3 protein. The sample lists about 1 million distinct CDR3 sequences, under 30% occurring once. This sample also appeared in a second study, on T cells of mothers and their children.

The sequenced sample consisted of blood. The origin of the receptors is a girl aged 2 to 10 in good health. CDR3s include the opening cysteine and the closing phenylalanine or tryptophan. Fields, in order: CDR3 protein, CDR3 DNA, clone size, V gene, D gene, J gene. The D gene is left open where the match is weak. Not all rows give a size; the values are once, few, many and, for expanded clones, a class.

CDR3: CASSFQGSPSGYTF
DNA: TGTGCCAGCAGTTTCCAGGGGTCGCCGAGTGGCTACACCTTC
size: -
V: TRBV27
D: -
J: TRBJ1-2

CDR3: CASSLQVAGGQETQYF
DNA: TGTGCCAGCAGCTTACAAGTGGCGGGAGGACAAGAGACCCAGTACTTC
size: -
V: TRBV7-3
D: TRBD2
J: TRBJ2-5

CDR3: CASRQGAGYEQYF
DNA: TGTGCCAGCAGGCAGGGGGCCGGGTACGAGCAGTACTTC
size: few
V: TRBV6-6
D: TRBD1
J: TRBJ2-7

CDR3: CASSQDSTEKLFF
DNA: TGCGCCAGCAGCCAGGATTCTACCGAAAAACTGTTTTTT
size: few
V: TRBV4-1
D: -
J: TRBJ1-4

CDR3: CASSITQGNTEAFF
DNA: TGTGCCAGTAGTATTACTCAGGGCAACACTGAAGCTTTCTTT
size: -
V: TRBV19
D: -
J: TRBJ1-1

CDR3: CASGRTVFDEQYF
DNA: TGTGCCAGCGGTCGGACAGTCTTCGACGAGCAGTACTTC
size: -
V: TRBV6-5
D: -
J: TRBJ2-7

CDR3: CASSPRWPTEETQYF
DNA: TGCGCCAGCAGCCCAAGGTGGCCAACCGAAGAGACCCAGTACTTC
size: many
V: TRBV4-1
D: -
J: TRBJ2-5

CDR3: CASSEFSWAGQETQYF
DNA: TGTGCCAGCAGTGAATTCAGCTGGGCCGGGCAAGAGACCCAGTACTTC
size: -
V: TRBV2
D: -
J: TRBJ2-5

CDR3: CASLSGGDIKETQYF
DNA: TGTGCCAGCCTATCTGGGGGGGACATCAAAGAGACCCAGTACTTC
size: few
V: TRBV28
D: -
J: TRBJ2-5

CDR3: CASSLVFTGELFF
DNA: TGTGCCAGCAGTTTAGTTTTCACCGGGGAGCTGTTTTTT
size: few
V: TRBV27
D: -
J: TRBJ2-2

CDR3: CASSYTFGAGGPYNEQFF
DNA: TGTGCCAGCAGTTACACCTTTGGGGCGGGGGGGCCCTACAATGAGCAGTTCTTC
size: -
V: TRBV6-5
D: TRBD2
J: TRBJ2-1

CDR3: CASSLETSGRDTQYF
DNA: TGCGCCAGCAGCTTGGAGACTAGCGGGAGAGATACGCAGTATTTT
size: few
V: TRBV5-1
D: TRBD2
J: TRBJ2-3

CDR3: CASRPGLAGGGEFF
DNA: TGTGCCAGCAGGCCCGGACTAGCGGGAGGGGGTGAGTTCTTC
size: -
V: TRBV7-2
D: TRBD2
J: TRBJ2-1

CDR3: CASSFYRGEHYEQYF
DNA: TGTGCCAGCAGCTTTTATCGGGGGGAGCACTACGAGCAGTACTTC
size: -
V: TRBV11-2
D: TRBD2
J: TRBJ2-7

CDR3: CSVMGQGFEAFF
DNA: TGCAGCGTGATGGGACAGGGGTTTGAAGCTTTCTTT
size: few
V: TRBV29-1
D: TRBD1
J: TRBJ1-1

CDR3: CASSSNMGTEAFF
DNA: TGTGCCAGCAGCTCCAATATGGGCACTGAAGCTTTCTTT
size: -
V: TRBV7-9
D: -
J: TRBJ1-1

CDR3: CASSLDRVGKNTQYF
DNA: TGTGCCAGCAGTTTGGACAGGGTGGGAAAAAATACGCAGTATTTT
size: -
V: TRBV12-3/TRBV12-4
D: TRBD1
J: TRBJ2-3

CDR3: CAIAGGETQYF
DNA: TGTGCCATCGCGGGGGGAGAGACCCAGTACTTC
size: few
V: TRBV10-3
D: TRBD2
J: TRBJ2-5

CDR3: CASSQGNSGDNEQFF
DNA: TGTGCCAGCAGCCAGGGGAACTCGGGGGACAATGAGCAGTTCTTC
size: few
V: TRBV7-9
D: -
J: TRBJ2-1

CDR3: CSVDGTGGTDTQYF
DNA: TGCAGCGTTGACGGGACAGGGGGCACAGATACGCAGTATTTT
size: -
V: TRBV29-1
D: TRBD1
J: TRBJ2-3

CDR3: CASQTTGGSGETQYF
DNA: TGTGCCAGCCAGACCACAGGGGGCTCGGGGGAGACCCAGTACTTC
size: -
V: TRBV9
D: TRBD1
J: TRBJ2-5

CDR3: CSARSEGAGNTIYF
DNA: TGCAGTGCTAGATCCGAGGGAGCTGGAAACACCATATATTTT
size: few
V: TRBV20-1
D: -
J: TRBJ1-3

CDR3: CSASKGISPGGLYEQYF
DNA: TGCAGTGCTAGTAAGGGGATCTCGCCGGGAGGACTCTACGAGCAGTACTTC
size: few
V: TRBV20-1
D: TRBD2
J: TRBJ2-7

CDR3: CASSLGAGDRTEPFF
DNA: TGTGCCAGCAGCTTGGGGGCAGGGGATAGGACTGAACCTTTCTTT
size: -
V: TRBV5-6
D: -
J: TRBJ1-1

CDR3: CASSPGRRGVTDTQYF
DNA: TGTGCCAGCAGCCCCGGACGACGGGGCGTCACAGATACGCAGTATTTT
size: -
V: TRBV4-2
D: -
J: TRBJ2-3

CDR3: CASSQFRLSNWVGSDQETQYF
DNA: TGCGCCAGCAGCCAATTTCGTCTTTCTAATTGGGTCGGGTCGGATCAAGAGACCCAGTACTTC
size: few
V: TRBV4-3
D: -
J: TRBJ2-5

CDR3: CASTLLGGREQFF
DNA: TGTGCCAGCACCCTGCTTGGGGGTCGGGAGCAGTTCTTC
size: few
V: TRBV12-3/TRBV12-4
D: -
J: TRBJ2-1

CDR3: CASNPRQNPYEQYF
DNA: TGTGCCAGCAACCCACGGCAGAACCCCTACGAGCAGTACTTC
size: -
V: TRBV5-6
D: -
J: TRBJ2-7

CDR3: CASRATGGLLSNQPQHF
DNA: TGTGCCAGCAGGGCGACAGGTGGCTTATTGAGCAATCAGCCCCAGCATTTT
size: -
V: TRBV27
D: -
J: TRBJ1-5

CDR3: CASMRAGNEQFF
DNA: TGTGCCAGCATGAGAGCTGGCAATGAGCAGTTCTTC
size: few
V: TRBV6-6
D: -
J: TRBJ2-1

CDR3: CSARLQETQYF
DNA: TGCAGTGCTAGACTCCAAGAGACCCAGTACTTC
size: few
V: TRBV20-1
D: -
J: TRBJ2-5

CDR3: CASSQGLGQTYEQYF
DNA: TGCGCCAGCAGCCAAGGTCTGGGACAAACCTACGAGCAGTACTTC
size: -
V: TRBV4-1
D: -
J: TRBJ2-7

CDR3: CASSQEFRVTNYGYTF
DNA: TGCGCCAGCAGCCAAGAGTTTAGGGTCACCAACTATGGCTACACCTTC
size: few
V: TRBV4-3
D: -
J: TRBJ1-2

CDR3: CASSQDRGYGNTIYF
DNA: TGCGCCAGCAGCCAAGATCGGGGGTATGGAAACACCATATATTTT
size: -
V: TRBV4-1
D: -
J: TRBJ1-3

CDR3: CASSLLSGGAVSDTQYF
DNA: TGTGCCAGCAGCTTACTCAGCGGGGGGGCCGTTTCAGATACGCAGTATTTT
size: -
V: TRBV7-2
D: TRBD2
J: TRBJ2-3

CDR3: CASSLRQFSSGNTIYF
DNA: TGTGCCAGCAGTCTTCGACAGTTTTCCTCTGGAAACACCATATATTTT
size: -
V: TRBV28
D: -
J: TRBJ1-3

CDR3: CSVQSGTGTLYTF
DNA: TGCAGCGTACAATCCGGGACAGGGACTCTCTACACCTTC
size: few
V: TRBV29-1
D: TRBD1
J: TRBJ1-2

CDR3: CSVVSDIQETQYF
DNA: TGCAGCGTTGTGTCAGACATACAAGAGACCCAGTACTTC
size: few
V: TRBV29-1
D: -
J: TRBJ2-5

CDR3: CASSPNRGGYEQYF
DNA: TGTGCCAGCAGCCCCAACAGGGGTGGCTACGAGCAGTACTTC
size: -
V: TRBV7-2
D: TRBD1
J: TRBJ2-7

CDR3: CASSNRDLGYNEQFF
DNA: TGTGCCAGCTCTAACCGGGACTTGGGCTACAATGAGCAGTTCTTC
size: few
V: TRBV11-3
D: -
J: TRBJ2-1

CDR3: CASNLITGVNYGYTF
DNA: TGTGCCAGCAACCTGATTACAGGGGTTAACTATGGCTACACCTTC
size: few
V: TRBV7-9
D: TRBD1
J: TRBJ1-2

CDR3: CASSQPGLNEETQYF
DNA: TGTGCCAGCAGCCAACCAGGTCTGAACGAAGAGACCCAGTACTTC
size: few
V: TRBV4-2
D: -
J: TRBJ2-5

CDR3: CASSSYGQPTDTQYF
DNA: TGTGCCAGCAGTTCTTATGGACAACCAACAGATACGCAGTATTTT
size: few
V: TRBV27
D: -
J: TRBJ2-3

CDR3: CASSQEAGRGETQYF
DNA: TGTGCCAGCAGCCAAGAAGCGGGGAGGGGGGAGACCCAGTACTTC
size: few
V: TRBV4-2
D: -
J: TRBJ2-5

CDR3: CASSADTSGGETQYF
DNA: TGCGCCAGCAGCGCCGACACTAGCGGGGGTGAGACCCAGTACTTC
size: -
V: TRBV5-1
D: TRBD2
J: TRBJ2-5

CDR3: CSALTPLGPNAYTF
DNA: TGCAGTGCTTTAACACCTCTTGGTCCGAATGCCTACACCTTC
size: few
V: TRBV20-1
D: -
J: TRBJ1-2

CDR3: CASGSEDRGFEQYF
DNA: TGTGCTAGTGGTTCGGAGGACAGGGGGTTCGAGCAGTACTTC
size: -
V: TRBV12-5
D: TRBD1
J: TRBJ2-7

CDR3: CASSYYGNQPQHF
DNA: TGTGCCAGCAGTTACTATGGTAATCAGCCCCAGCATTTT
size: few
V: TRBV6-6
D: -
J: TRBJ1-5

CDR3: CASQNNEQFF
DNA: TGTGCCAGCCAGAACAATGAGCAGTTCTTC
size: -
V: TRBV28
D: -
J: TRBJ2-1

CDR3: CASSQEPGTDNQPQHF
DNA: TGCGCCAGCAGCCAAGAGCCCGGGACAGATAATCAGCCCCAGCATTTT
size: many
V: TRBV4-1
D: TRBD1
J: TRBJ1-5

CDR3: CASSFATGVLYEQYF
DNA: TGTGCCAGCAGCTTTGCGACAGGGGTACTCTACGAGCAGTACTTC
size: -
V: TRBV7-2
D: TRBD1
J: TRBJ2-7

CDR3: CASSYLKTGGNIPYF
DNA: TGTGCCAGCAGTTACTTAAAGACAGGGGGGAACATTCCGTACTTC
size: -
V: TRBV6-5
D: TRBD1
J: TRBJ2-4